This T cell receptor beta chain was found in a study of T-cell reconstitution after alpha-beta-depleted transplantation in children. Study outcomes and limitations: After transplant, high TCRbeta diversity at day 60 in some patients arose from surviving recipient T cells and thymic progenitors. As was reported, about two months after transplant, alpha-beta T cells came from several hundred expanded graft clones. Counts and diversity of T cells one year after transplant came mostly from newly produced T cells.

In regard to this clonotype: The target antigen is unknown.

In germline, CDR1 is SQVTM, CDR2 ANQGSEA. The CDR3 runs to 13 residues. Trimming at V came to 6 bases and at J to 8 bases, leaving 4 bases not matched to a gene. Unique molecular identifiers were incorporated into the prepared TCRbeta library. TCRdb re-called the PCR reads through MiXCR, storing one row per CDR3 protein. Found here are fewer than 150,000 distinct CDR3 sequences, about 9.5% of them singletons; the top ten hold about 24%. This chain joins TRBV29-1 and TRBJ2-1; 13 positions match TRBD2. The receptor's source is a girl under three years old who had a stem cell transplant for combined immunodeficiency, so the T cells may come from the graft donor. The sequences come from PBMCs, mostly from graft donor cells, collected 180 days after TCRalphabeta/CD19-depleted stem cell transplant. The CDR3: CSVGLAGAHEQFF. The CDR3 DNA is TGCAGCGTAGGACTAGCGGGAGCCCATGAGCAGTTCTTC.